A selection of T cell receptor beta chains follows, all from one sample in a study of monozygotic twins with cystic fibrosis. TCRdb's table, derived via immunoSEQ multiplex PCR, lists solely in-frame clones and lacks some. The sample holds some 31,000 clones, around four fifths seen once. The sequencing input was blood. The source is a girl aged 2-10 years with cystic fibrosis. Both conserved end residues are part of each CDR3. A D gene is named only where the DNA matches it firmly. Not every row has a clone size; where given, it reads once, few, many or a size class.

>TRBJ1-2|.|TRBV30|.
TGTGCCTGGAGTGAGTATCCAGGGCGGATGATGTATGGCTACACCTTC
CAWSEYPGRMMYGYTF
>TRBJ1-1|.|TRBV6-5|.
TGTGCCAGCAGTAGAGGGGACGGAGTCACTGAAGCTTTCTTT
CASSRGDGVTEAFF
>TRBJ2-1|.|TRBV6-5|.
TGTGCCAGCAGTTACTCGGCCGGCAGCAATGAGCAGTTCTTC
CASSYSAGSNEQFF
>TRBJ1-5|.|TRBV6-1|.
TGTGCCAGCAGGACCGACAGGAACAATCAGCCCCAGCATTTT
CASRTDRNNQPQHF
>TRBJ2-1|TRBD2|TRBV5-4|.
TGTGCCAGCAGCTTCTCACTAGCGGGCAGATTTGGAGAGCAGTTCTTC
CASSFSLAGRFGEQFF
>TRBJ2-3|.|TRBV6-6|once
TGTGCCAGCAGTTACTCGTTCGGCGGGACAGATACGCAGTATTTT
CASSYSFGGTDTQYF
>TRBJ2-7|.|TRBV6-1|.
TGTGCCAGCTGTATGGAGGACTTCTACGAGCAGTACTTC
CASCMEDFYEQYF
>TRBJ2-3|.|TRBV4-1|.
TGCGCCAGCAGCCAAGATGGCCGGAGCCTAACAGATACGCAGTATTTT
CASSQDGRSLTDTQYF
>TRBJ1-1|.|TRBV2|few
TGTGCCAGCAATTGGGGACGGTCGAACACTGAAGCTTTCTTT
CASNWGRSNTEAFF
>TRBJ2-7|.|TRBV5-5|.
TGTGCCAGCAGCTTGGTTCAGGACTACGAGCAGTACTTC
CASSLVQDYEQYF
>TRBJ2-7|TRBD2|TRBV2|.
TGTGCCAGCAGTGACGGGAGGGCCTACGAGCAGTACTTC
CASSDGRAYEQYF
>TRBJ2-7|TRBD2|TRBV7-2|.
TGTGCCAGCAGCTTAGAGCGGGGAGGCTACGAGCAGTACTTC
CASSLERGGYEQYF
>TRBJ2-7|.|TRBV28|.
TGTGCCAGCAAGGTCCTTACGTCTCGGGAGCAGTACTTC
CASKVLTSREQYF
>TRBJ1-5|.|TRBV5-5|.
TGTGCCAGCAGCTTGGAGCAGGCTAGCAATCAGCCCCAGCATTTT
CASSLEQASNQPQHF